This paragraph reports one T cell receptor beta chain. Sequenced by immunoSEQ multiplex PCR; TCRdb stores in-frame clones only, minus some. The data hold 140,000 to 150,000 clones, with roughly 89% observed a single time. The sample belongs to a study of blood T cell repertoires in COVID-19. Per the germline V gene, CDR1 is LGHDT and CDR2 is YNNKEL (reference sequence). There are 13 residues in the CDR3. This chain joins TRBV3-1 (or the pseudogene TRBV3-2) and TRBJ1-5; TRBD1 aligns across 8 bases. The J call may be mistaken, given a closer DNA end match to TRBJ2-3. The TCR comes from a woman in her forties or fifties with active or convalescent COVID-19. Source material: peripheral blood. The CDR3, as DNA: TGTGCCAGCCCAGGACAGGGCAATCAGCCCCAGTATTTT. Translated: CASPGQGNQPQYF.